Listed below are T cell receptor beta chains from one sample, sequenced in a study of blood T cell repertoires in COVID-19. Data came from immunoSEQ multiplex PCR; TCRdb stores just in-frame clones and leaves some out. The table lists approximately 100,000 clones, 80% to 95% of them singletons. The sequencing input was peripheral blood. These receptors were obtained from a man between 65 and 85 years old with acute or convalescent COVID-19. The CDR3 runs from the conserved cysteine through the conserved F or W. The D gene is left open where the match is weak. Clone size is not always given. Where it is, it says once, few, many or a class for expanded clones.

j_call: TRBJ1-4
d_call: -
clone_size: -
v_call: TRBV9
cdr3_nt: TGTGCCAGCAGCGTAGGAACAGTCGGTGGAAAACTGTTTTTT
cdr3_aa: CASSVGTVGGKLFF

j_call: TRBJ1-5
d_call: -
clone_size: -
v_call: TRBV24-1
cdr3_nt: TGTGCCACCAGTCATAGGGGATCAAATCAGCCCCAGCATTTT
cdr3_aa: CATSHRGSNQPQHF

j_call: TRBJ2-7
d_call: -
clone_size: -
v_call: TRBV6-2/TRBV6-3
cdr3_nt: TGTGCCAGCAGTGCCTTACAGGGTTCCCACGAGCAGTACTTC
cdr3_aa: CASSALQGSHEQYF

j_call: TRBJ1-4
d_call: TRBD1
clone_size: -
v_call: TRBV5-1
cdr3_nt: TGCGCCAGCAGCCCTGCAGGTACAGGGGGCGCAGGGGAAAAACTGTTTTTT
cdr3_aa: CASSPAGTGGAGEKLFF

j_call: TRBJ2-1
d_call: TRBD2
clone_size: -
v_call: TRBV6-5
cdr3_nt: TGTGCCAGCAGTTACGCGGGGGGTGCCTACAATGAGCAGTTCTTC
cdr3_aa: CASSYAGGAYNEQFF

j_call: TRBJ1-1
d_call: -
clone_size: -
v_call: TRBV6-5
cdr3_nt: TGTGCCAGCAGTTATTCCCAGGCCATGAACACTGAAGCTTTCTTT
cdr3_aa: CASSYSQAMNTEAFF

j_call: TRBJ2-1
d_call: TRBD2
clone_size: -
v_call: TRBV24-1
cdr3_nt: TGTGCCACCAGTGAGGGGGGGACTAGCCGCAACAATGAGCAGTTCTTC
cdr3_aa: CATSEGGTSRNNEQFF

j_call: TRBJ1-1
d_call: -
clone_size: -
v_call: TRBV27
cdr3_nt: TGTGCCAGCAGTTTAAGGGGCATTCTGAACACTGAAGCTTTCTTT
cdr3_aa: CASSLRGILNTEAFF

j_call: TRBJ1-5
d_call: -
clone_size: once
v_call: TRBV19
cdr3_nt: TGTGCCAGTAGTGCTAGGGGGGGGGATCATCAGCCCCAGCATTTT
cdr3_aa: CASSARGGDHQPQHF

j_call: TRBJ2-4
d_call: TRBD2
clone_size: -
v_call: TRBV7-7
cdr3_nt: TGTGCCAGCAGCTTAGCTAGCGGGAGAGCCAAAAACATTCAGTACTTC
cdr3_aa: CASSLASGRAKNIQYF

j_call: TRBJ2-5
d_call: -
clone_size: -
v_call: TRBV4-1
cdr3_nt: TGCGCCAGCAGCCTCGAACCAATAGAGCGCAAGACCCAGTACTTC
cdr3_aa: CASSLEPIERKTQYF

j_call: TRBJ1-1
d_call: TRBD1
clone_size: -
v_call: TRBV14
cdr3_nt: TGTGCCAGCAGCCCCAGACAGGGTCTCAACACTGAAGCTTTCTTT
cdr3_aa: CASSPRQGLNTEAFF

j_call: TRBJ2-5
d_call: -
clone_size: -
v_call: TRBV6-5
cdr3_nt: TGTGCCAGCAGTTGGGCAGGAGGAGAGACCCAGTACTTC
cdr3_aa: CASSWAGGETQYF

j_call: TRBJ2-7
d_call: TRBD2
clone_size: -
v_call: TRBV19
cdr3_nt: TGTGCCAGTAGTATAGGCAGGGAGGGCTACGAGCAGTACTTC
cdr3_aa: CASSIGREGYEQYF

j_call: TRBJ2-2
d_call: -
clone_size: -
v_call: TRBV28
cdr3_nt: TGTGCCAGCATGGAGGCGGTGAACACCGGGGAGCTGTTTTTT
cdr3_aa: CASMEAVNTGELFF

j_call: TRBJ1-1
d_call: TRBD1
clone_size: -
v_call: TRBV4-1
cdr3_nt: TGCGCCAGCAGCCAGCCGACAGGGGGCACTGAAGCTTTCTTT
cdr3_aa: CASSQPTGGTEAFF

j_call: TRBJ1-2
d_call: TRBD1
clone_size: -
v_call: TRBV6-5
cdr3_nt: TGTGCCAACTCGGACAGGAACTATGGCTACACCTTC
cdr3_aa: CANSDRNYGYTF

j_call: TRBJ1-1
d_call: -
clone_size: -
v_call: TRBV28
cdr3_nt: TGTGCCAGCAACTCCCCCACTGAAGCTTTCTTT
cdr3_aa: CASNSPTEAFF

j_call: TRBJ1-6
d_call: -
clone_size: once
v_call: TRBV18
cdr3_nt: TGTGCCAGCTCACCCGACAGGTCCAGTCATTCACCCCTCCACTTT
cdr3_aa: CASSPDRSSHSPLHF

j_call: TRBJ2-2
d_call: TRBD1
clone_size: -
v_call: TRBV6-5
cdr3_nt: TGTGCCAGCAAAACAGGGGCTAACACCGGGGAGCTGTTTTTT
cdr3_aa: CASKTGANTGELFF

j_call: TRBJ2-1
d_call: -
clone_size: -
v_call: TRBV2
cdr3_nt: TGTGCCAGCAGTGAACCTAGCTCCTACAATGAGCAGTTCTTC
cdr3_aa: CASSEPSSYNEQFF

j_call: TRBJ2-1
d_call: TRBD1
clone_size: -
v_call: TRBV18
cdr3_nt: TGTGCCAGCTCACCACCTGGACAGGGGGTAGACAATGAGCAGTTCTTC
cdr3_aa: CASSPPGQGVDNEQFF

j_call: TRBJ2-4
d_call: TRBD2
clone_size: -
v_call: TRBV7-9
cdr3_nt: TGTGCCAGCAGCTTAGATCGGGGGGGCATAAACATTCAGTACTTC
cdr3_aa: CASSLDRGGINIQYF

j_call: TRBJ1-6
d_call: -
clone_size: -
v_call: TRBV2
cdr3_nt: TGTGCCAGCCAGGGGAGCTCCTATAATTCACCCCTCCACTTT
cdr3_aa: CASQGSSYNSPLHF

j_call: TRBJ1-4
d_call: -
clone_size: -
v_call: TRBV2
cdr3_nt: TGTGCCAGCGCCCCACGGGGGGGAGTTAATGAAAAACTGTTTTTT
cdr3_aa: CASAPRGGVNEKLFF

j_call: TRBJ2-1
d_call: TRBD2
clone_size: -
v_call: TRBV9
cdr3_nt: TGTGCCAGCAGCGTATCTGGGGCAGCGGGAGAGGTCAATGAGCAGTTCTTC
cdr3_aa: CASSVSGAAGEVNEQFF

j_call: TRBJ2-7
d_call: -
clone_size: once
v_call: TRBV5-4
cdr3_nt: TGTGCCAGCAGCTTGGCGGGGGACTCCTACGAGCAGTACTTC
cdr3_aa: CASSLAGDSYEQYF

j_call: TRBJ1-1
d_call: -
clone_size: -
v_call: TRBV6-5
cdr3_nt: TGTGCCAGCAGCCCCCAGATTTCTGCTGAAGCTTTCTTT
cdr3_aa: CASSPQISAEAFF

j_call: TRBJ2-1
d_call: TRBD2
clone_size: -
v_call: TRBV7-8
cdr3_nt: TGTGCCAGCAGCTCTTCCCGGGACAGTATTAGCGGGAGATCCTACAATGAGCAGTTCTTC
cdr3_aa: CASSSSRDSISGRSYNEQFF

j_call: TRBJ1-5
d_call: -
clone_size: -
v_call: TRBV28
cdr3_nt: TGTGCCAGCAGTTTGGGCGACACGGGGAATCAGCCCCAGCATTTT
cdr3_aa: CASSLGDTGNQPQHF

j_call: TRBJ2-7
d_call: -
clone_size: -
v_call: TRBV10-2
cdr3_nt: TGCGCCAGCAGTGAGGGGCGGGGGCAAGTCTCCGAGCAGTACTTC
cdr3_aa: CASSEGRGQVSEQYF

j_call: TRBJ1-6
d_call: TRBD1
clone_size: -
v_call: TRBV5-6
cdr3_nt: TGTGCCAGCAGCCCTGACAGGGGGCTTTCACCCCTCCACTTT
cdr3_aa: CASSPDRGLSPLHF

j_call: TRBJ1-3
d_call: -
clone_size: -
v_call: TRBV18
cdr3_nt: TGTGCCAGCTCCGACAGTTCTACTTACTCTGGAAACACCATATATTTT
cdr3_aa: CASSDSSTYSGNTIYF

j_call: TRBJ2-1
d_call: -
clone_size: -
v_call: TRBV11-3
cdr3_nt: TGTGCCAGCAGCTTTCCGGGGGCCTACAATGAGCAGTTCTTC
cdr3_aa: CASSFPGAYNEQFF

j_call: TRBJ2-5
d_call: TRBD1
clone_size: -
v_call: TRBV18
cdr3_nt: TGTGCCAGCTCACCAGGGACCTCCAGGGGGTCAGAGACCCAGTACTTC
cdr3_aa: CASSPGTSRGSETQYF

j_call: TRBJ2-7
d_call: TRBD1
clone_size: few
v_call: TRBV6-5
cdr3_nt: TGTGCCAGCAGTCACCGGGACAGGGGACACGAGCAGTACTTC
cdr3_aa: CASSHRDRGHEQYF

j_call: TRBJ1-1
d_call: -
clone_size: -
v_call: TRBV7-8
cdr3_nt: TGTGCCAGCAGCGATCGCCAGGCCACTGAAGCTTTCTTT
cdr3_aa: CASSDRQATEAFF

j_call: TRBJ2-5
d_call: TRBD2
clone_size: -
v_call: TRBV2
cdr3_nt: TGTGCCAGCAGTCTCAACGGACTAGAAAAAGAGACCCAGTACTTC
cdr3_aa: CASSLNGLEKETQYF

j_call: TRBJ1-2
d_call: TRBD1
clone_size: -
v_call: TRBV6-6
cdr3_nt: TGTGCCAGCGGTCGGGGGACAGGGGGCGGTGGCTACACCTTC
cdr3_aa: CASGRGTGGGGYTF

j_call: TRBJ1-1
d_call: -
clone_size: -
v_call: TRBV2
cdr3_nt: TGTGCCAGCGCAGGGATGAACACTGAAGCTTTCTTT
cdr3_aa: CASAGMNTEAFF

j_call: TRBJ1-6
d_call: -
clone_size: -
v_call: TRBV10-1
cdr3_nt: TGCGCCAGCAGCACTTTCATAGCATTTCCTTCACCCCTCCACTTT
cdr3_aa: CASSTFIAFPSPLHF

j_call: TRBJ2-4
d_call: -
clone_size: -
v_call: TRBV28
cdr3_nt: TGTGCCAGCAGTCCGCGGACACCTTTAGCCAAAAACATTCAGTACTTC
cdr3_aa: CASSPRTPLAKNIQYF

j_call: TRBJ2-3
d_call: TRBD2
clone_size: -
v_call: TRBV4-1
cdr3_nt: TGCGCCAGCAGCCACGTGGGACTAGCGGGGGGCGGGGATACGCAGTATTTT
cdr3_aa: CASSHVGLAGGGDTQYF

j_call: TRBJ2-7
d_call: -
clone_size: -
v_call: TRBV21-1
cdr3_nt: TGTGCCAGCAAGATGGACCCGGGACAGGGAGAACGGGAGCAGTACTTC
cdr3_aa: CASKMDPGQGEREQYF

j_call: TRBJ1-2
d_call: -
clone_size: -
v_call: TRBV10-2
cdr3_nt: TGCGCCAGCAGCCCTCGACATCCTCCAGGTGGCTACACCTTC
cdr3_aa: CASSPRHPPGGYTF